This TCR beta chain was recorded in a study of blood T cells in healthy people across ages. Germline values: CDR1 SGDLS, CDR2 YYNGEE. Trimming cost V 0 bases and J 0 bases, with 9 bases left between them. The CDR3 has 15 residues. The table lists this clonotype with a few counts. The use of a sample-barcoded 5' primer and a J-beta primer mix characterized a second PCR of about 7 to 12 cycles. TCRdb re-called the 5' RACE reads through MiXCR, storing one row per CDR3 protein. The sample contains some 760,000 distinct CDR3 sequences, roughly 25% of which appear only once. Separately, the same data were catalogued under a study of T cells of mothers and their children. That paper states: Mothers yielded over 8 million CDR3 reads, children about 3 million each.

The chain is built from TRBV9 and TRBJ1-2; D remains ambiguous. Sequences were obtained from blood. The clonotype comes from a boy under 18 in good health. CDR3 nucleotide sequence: TGTGCCAGCAGCGTAGGAAGCAGCCCTAACTATGGCTACACCTTC. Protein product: CASSVGSSPNYGYTF.